This T cell receptor beta chain was recorded in a study of CD8+ T cells in alopecia areata. Losses at the gene ends were 5 bases for V and 7 bases for J; bases not matched to a gene: 2. The CDR3 extends over 13 amino acids. CDR1 is SGHVS, CDR2 FNYEAQ, per germline. Study conclusions and caveats: Greater clonality was observed in lesional scalp samples, especially alopecia totalis/universalis, versus normal scalp.

As to this clone: Its antigen is not known.

After isolation, RNA underwent reverse transcription to generate cDNA as the sequencing template. Clones were sequenced by immunoSEQ multiplex PCR, and TCRdb holds only the in-frame ones, with some missing. The table lists about 190,000 clones, 50% to 60% of them singletons. As to treatment: oral pan-JAK inhibitor, 5-10 mg twice daily. The receptor's source is a human donor with alopecia areata. The sample here was CD4+ T cells sorted from blood, taken at week 4, from a patient treated with tofacitinib. The genes are TRBV7-6 and TRBJ2-2; 9 bases align to TRBD1. The CDR3 protein is CASSTGGIGELFF. CDR3 DNA: TGTGCCAGCAGCACAGGGGGCATCGGGGAGCTGTTTTTT.